The rows below give T cell receptor beta chains drawn from one sample of a study of T cells in Graves' hyperthyroidism and ophthalmopathy. TCRdb called the multiplex PCR reads again in MiXCR, with one record for every CDR3 protein. Here the sample spans 130,000 to 150,000 distinct CDR3 sequences, around 20% being singletons. The sample comprised blood. Receptors originate from a woman in her fifties or sixties with Graves' hyperthyroidism that later progressed to Graves' ophthalmopathy. Each CDR3 is given with its conserved first and last residue. The order of the fields is V gene, D gene, clone size, J gene, CDR3 protein, CDR3 DNA. D genes are given only for firm matches. Size tells how often a clone was seen (once, few, many) or the class of an expanded clone, and some rows leave it out.

>TRBV5-1|.|many|TRBJ1-2
CASSLSEQGGGYAF
TGCGCCAGCAGCTTGTCGGAACAGGGTGGTGGCTACGCCTTC
>TRBV5-5|TRBD2|many|TRBJ2-1
CASSTALRGRAHNEQFF
TGTGCCAGCAGCACAGCACTCCGCGGGAGGGCCCACAATGAGCAGTTCTTC
>TRBV20-1|.|many|TRBJ2-7
CSAAPGAYEQYF
TGCAGTGCTGCCCCCGGAGCCTACGAGCAGTACTTC
>TRBV19|.|few|TRBJ1-2
CASSAGDHGDGYTF
TGTGCCAGTAGTGCCGGCGACCACGGCGATGGCTACACCTTC
>TRBV28|.|many|TRBJ1-1
CASSFGQRRGSEAFF
TGTGCCAGCAGTTTCGGACAGAGAAGAGGATCTGAAGCTTTCTTT
>TRBV11-1|.|.|TRBJ2-3
CASRAGLPTDTQYF
TGTGCCAGCCGAGCGGGTCTGCCCACAGATACGCAGTATTTT
>TRBV27|TRBD1|few|TRBJ1-6
CASSPNRGSYNSPLHF
TGTGCCAGCAGTCCCAACAGGGGTTCCTATAATTCACCCCTCCACTTT
>TRBV14|.|.|TRBJ2-2
CASSQLAGGELFF
TGTGCCAGCAGCCAACTAGCTGGCGGGGAGCTGTTTTTT
>TRBV6-2/TRBV6-3|.|once|TRBJ1-3
CASSRQTGLSGNTIYF
TGTGCCAGCAGTCGACAGACAGGTCTCTCTGGAAACACCATATATTTT
>TRBV18|.|few|TRBJ1-5
CASSTGGARNSNQPQHF
TGTGCCAGCTCCACGGGGGGGGCGAGGAATAGCAATCAGCCCCAGCATTTT
>TRBV19|.|many|TRBJ1-2
CASSRETGPTYGYTF
TGTGCCAGTAGTCGAGAGACAGGTCCTACTTATGGCTACACCTTC
>TRBV3-1|TRBD2|many|TRBJ2-1
CASSQDDPGGPDNEQFF
TGTGCCAGCAGCCAAGATGATCCGGGAGGGCCCGACAATGAGCAGTTCTTC
>TRBV18|.|few|TRBJ2-5
CASSSGDGETQYF
TGTGCCAGCTCATCAGGGGATGGTGAGACCCAGTACTTC
>TRBV20-1|TRBD1|many|TRBJ1-1
CSARALGTDRAERLNTEAFF
TGCAGTGCTAGAGCCCTCGGGACAGACCGGGCAGAACGATTGAACACTGAAGCTTTCTTT
>TRBV6-2/TRBV6-3|TRBD2|.|TRBJ2-2
CASRYLAGDTGELFF
TGTGCCAGCAGATACCTAGCGGGAGACACCGGGGAGCTGTTTTTT
>TRBV5-1|TRBD2|few|TRBJ2-7
CASSLWSGGEQYF
TGCGCCAGCAGCTTGTGGTCGGGGGGCGAGCAGTACTTC
>TRBV6-1|.|many|TRBJ1-5
CASGGHKGNQPQHF
TGTGCCAGCGGGGGGCACAAGGGAAATCAGCCCCAGCATTTT
>TRBV5-1|.|few|TRBJ1-1
CASSPGPGVAFF
TGCGCCAGCAGCCCGGGACCGGGGGTAGCTTTCTTT
>TRBV12-3/TRBV12-4|.|few|TRBJ2-2
CASSSRAGTGELFF
TGTGCCAGCAGTAGTAGGGCTGGCACCGGGGAGCTGTTTTTT
>TRBV6-1|TRBD1|.|TRBJ1-4
CASSELTGAVNEKLFF
TGTGCCAGCAGTGAGTTGACAGGGGCGGTTAATGAAAAACTGTTTTTT
>TRBV10-3|TRBD1|.|TRBJ1-4
CAISESDRSNEKLFF
TGTGCCATCAGTGAATCGGACAGGTCTAATGAAAAACTGTTTTTT
>TRBV10-3|.|.|TRBJ2-7
CAISEGVRAYEQYF
TGTGCCATCAGTGAGGGGGTCAGGGCCTACGAGCAGTACTTC
>TRBV9|TRBD1|few|TRBJ2-3
CASSAGQGRTDTQYF
TGTGCCAGCAGCGCAGGACAGGGGAGGACAGATACGCAGTATTTT
>TRBV29-1|.|many|TRBJ2-1
CSVELANNEQFF
TGCAGCGTTGAACTAGCGAACAATGAGCAGTTCTTC
>TRBV2|.|.|TRBJ1-1
CASDSRRNTEAFF
TGTGCCAGCGACAGCAGGAGGAACACTGAAGCTTTCTTT
>TRBV6-1|TRBD2|.|TRBJ2-7
CASSEVMGLAVRGYEQYF
TGTGCCAGCAGTGAAGTTATGGGACTAGCGGTTCGGGGCTACGAGCAGTACTTC
>TRBV7-2|TRBD2|.|TRBJ2-1
CACSLGGRAQNEQFF
TGTGCCTGCAGCTTGGGGGGGAGGGCCCAGAATGAGCAGTTCTTC
>TRBV20-1|TRBD1|.|TRBJ2-7
CSASPGQGTYEQYF
TGCAGTGCTTCACCGGGACAGGGTACCTACGAGCAGTACTTC
>TRBV11-2|.|many|TRBJ1-6
CASSFTVVGSPLHF
TGTGCCAGCAGCTTCACAGTGGTAGGCTCACCCCTCCACTTT
>TRBV20-1|.|many|TRBJ2-7
CSARDTAGTLVSEQYF
TGCAGTGCTAGAGATACGGCCGGGACCCTGGTCTCCGAGCAGTACTTC
>TRBV10-3|TRBD1|many|TRBJ1-2
CAISKQGASGYTF
TGTGCCATCAGTAAACAGGGGGCGAGTGGCTACACCTTC
>TRBV20-1|.|many|TRBJ1-1
CSASVNTEAFF
TGCAGTGCTAGTGTGAACACTGAAGCTTTCTTT
>TRBV5-1|TRBD1|.|TRBJ1-1
CASSLAGGFTEAFF
TGCGCCAGCAGCTTGGCAGGGGGCTTCACTGAAGCTTTCTTT
>TRBV2|.|many|TRBJ1-6
CASSGTQGNSPLHF
TGTGCCAGCAGTGGAACACAGGGTAATTCACCCCTCCACTTT
>TRBV7-7|.|few|TRBJ2-6
CASSSDLSGANVLTF
TGTGCTAGCAGCTCGGACCTCTCTGGGGCCAACGTCCTGACTTTC
>TRBV20-1|.|many|TRBJ1-1
CSARDLGKNTEAFF
TGCAGTGCTAGAGATCTCGGTAAGAACACTGAAGCTTTCTTT
>TRBV12-3/TRBV12-4|TRBD2|many|TRBJ2-2
CASSLFLAGLSVDGELFF
TGTGCCAGCAGTTTATTTCTAGCGGGATTGTCCGTTGACGGGGAGCTGTTTTTT
>TRBV15|.|many|TRBJ1-4
CATSRSRTSGGEKLFF
TGTGCCACCAGCAGATCTCGGACCTCGGGTGGTGAAAAACTGTTTTTT
>TRBV19|.|few|TRBJ2-7
CASTPSGGQLRQYF
TGTGCCAGTACCCCCAGTGGGGGCCAGCTACGGCAGTACTTC
>TRBV11-2|.|many|TRBJ2-7
CASSLGFDEQYF
TGTGCCAGCAGCTTAGGTTTTGACGAGCAGTACTTC
>TRBV27|TRBD1|many|TRBJ1-5
CASRAGQGNQPQHF
TGTGCCAGCAGGGCGGGACAGGGCAATCAGCCCCAGCATTTT
>TRBV19|TRBD1|few|TRBJ1-1
CASSRNGQGPSEAFF
TGTGCCAGTAGTCGAAACGGACAGGGGCCAAGTGAAGCTTTCTTT
>TRBV20-1|.|.|TRBJ1-5
CSASPPGTSGQHF
TGCAGTGCTAGCCCCCCCGGCACCTCGGGCCAGCATTTT
>TRBV12-3/TRBV12-4|.|many|TRBJ2-3
CASSLAQERSQYF
TGTGCCAGCAGTTTAGCGCAAGAGCGATCGCAGTATTTT
>TRBV5-1|.|few|TRBJ1-6
CASSFDSGDNSPLHF
TGCGCCAGCAGCTTCGATTCAGGGGATAATTCACCCCTCCACTTT
>TRBV30|TRBD1|.|TRBJ1-2
CAWNLGQALGGYTF
TGTGCCTGGAACTTAGGACAGGCGTTAGGTGGCTACACCTTC
>TRBV6-5|.|few|TRBJ2-3
CASSYTTSPAGDTQYF
TGTGCCAGCAGTTACACCACTAGCCCCGCCGGAGATACGCAGTATTTT
>TRBV14|.|.|TRBJ1-4
CASSQARGSNEKLFF
TGTGCCAGCAGCCAAGCCAGGGGATCTAATGAAAAACTGTTTTTT
>TRBV2|TRBD1|many|TRBJ2-5
CAGQGRGGRETQYF
TGTGCCGGACAGGGGCGAGGCGGTAGGGAGACCCAGTACTTC
>TRBV7-3|.|few|TRBJ2-1
CASSEIPTRNYNEQFF
TGTGCCAGCAGCGAAATCCCGACTAGGAACTACAATGAGCAGTTCTTC
>TRBV20-1|TRBD2|many|TRBJ2-1
CSATRPGLGPRNEQFF
TGCAGTGCTACTAGACCGGGACTAGGGCCCCGCAATGAGCAGTTCTTC
>TRBV5-1|TRBD2|.|TRBJ2-1
CASSFSGLAGRDEQFF
TGCGCCAGCAGCTTCTCAGGACTAGCGGGGAGGGATGAGCAGTTCTTC
>TRBV6-1|TRBD1|.|TRBJ2-2
CASSERRDRVGTGELFF
TGTGCCAGCAGTGAAAGGAGGGACAGGGTTGGCACCGGGGAGCTGTTTTTT
>TRBV20-1|.|many|TRBJ2-1
CSARTGTQIHNEQFF
TGCAGTGCTAGGACCGGGACACAAATCCACAATGAGCAGTTCTTC
>TRBV11-2|TRBD1|many|TRBJ2-1
CASSLRGQRNNEQFF
TGTGCCAGCAGCTTACGGGGACAGCGAAACAATGAGCAGTTCTTC
>TRBV20-1|TRBD1|once|TRBJ1-1
CSAGQGDTEAFF
TGCAGTGCTGGACAGGGGGACACTGAAGCTTTCTTT
>TRBV18|.|.|TRBJ2-1
CAGSPRQSGLNNEQFF
TGTGCCGGCTCACCACGACAAAGCGGGCTGAACAATGAGCAGTTCTTC
>TRBV20-1|TRBD1|many|TRBJ2-7
CSAGTGWDEQYF
TGCAGTGCCGGGACAGGGTGGGACGAGCAGTACTTC
>TRBV6-1|TRBD2|many|TRBJ2-1
CASRPRTGTSRSSYNEQFF
TGTGCCAGCAGGCCCAGGACGGGGACTAGCCGCTCCTCCTACAATGAGCAGTTCTTC